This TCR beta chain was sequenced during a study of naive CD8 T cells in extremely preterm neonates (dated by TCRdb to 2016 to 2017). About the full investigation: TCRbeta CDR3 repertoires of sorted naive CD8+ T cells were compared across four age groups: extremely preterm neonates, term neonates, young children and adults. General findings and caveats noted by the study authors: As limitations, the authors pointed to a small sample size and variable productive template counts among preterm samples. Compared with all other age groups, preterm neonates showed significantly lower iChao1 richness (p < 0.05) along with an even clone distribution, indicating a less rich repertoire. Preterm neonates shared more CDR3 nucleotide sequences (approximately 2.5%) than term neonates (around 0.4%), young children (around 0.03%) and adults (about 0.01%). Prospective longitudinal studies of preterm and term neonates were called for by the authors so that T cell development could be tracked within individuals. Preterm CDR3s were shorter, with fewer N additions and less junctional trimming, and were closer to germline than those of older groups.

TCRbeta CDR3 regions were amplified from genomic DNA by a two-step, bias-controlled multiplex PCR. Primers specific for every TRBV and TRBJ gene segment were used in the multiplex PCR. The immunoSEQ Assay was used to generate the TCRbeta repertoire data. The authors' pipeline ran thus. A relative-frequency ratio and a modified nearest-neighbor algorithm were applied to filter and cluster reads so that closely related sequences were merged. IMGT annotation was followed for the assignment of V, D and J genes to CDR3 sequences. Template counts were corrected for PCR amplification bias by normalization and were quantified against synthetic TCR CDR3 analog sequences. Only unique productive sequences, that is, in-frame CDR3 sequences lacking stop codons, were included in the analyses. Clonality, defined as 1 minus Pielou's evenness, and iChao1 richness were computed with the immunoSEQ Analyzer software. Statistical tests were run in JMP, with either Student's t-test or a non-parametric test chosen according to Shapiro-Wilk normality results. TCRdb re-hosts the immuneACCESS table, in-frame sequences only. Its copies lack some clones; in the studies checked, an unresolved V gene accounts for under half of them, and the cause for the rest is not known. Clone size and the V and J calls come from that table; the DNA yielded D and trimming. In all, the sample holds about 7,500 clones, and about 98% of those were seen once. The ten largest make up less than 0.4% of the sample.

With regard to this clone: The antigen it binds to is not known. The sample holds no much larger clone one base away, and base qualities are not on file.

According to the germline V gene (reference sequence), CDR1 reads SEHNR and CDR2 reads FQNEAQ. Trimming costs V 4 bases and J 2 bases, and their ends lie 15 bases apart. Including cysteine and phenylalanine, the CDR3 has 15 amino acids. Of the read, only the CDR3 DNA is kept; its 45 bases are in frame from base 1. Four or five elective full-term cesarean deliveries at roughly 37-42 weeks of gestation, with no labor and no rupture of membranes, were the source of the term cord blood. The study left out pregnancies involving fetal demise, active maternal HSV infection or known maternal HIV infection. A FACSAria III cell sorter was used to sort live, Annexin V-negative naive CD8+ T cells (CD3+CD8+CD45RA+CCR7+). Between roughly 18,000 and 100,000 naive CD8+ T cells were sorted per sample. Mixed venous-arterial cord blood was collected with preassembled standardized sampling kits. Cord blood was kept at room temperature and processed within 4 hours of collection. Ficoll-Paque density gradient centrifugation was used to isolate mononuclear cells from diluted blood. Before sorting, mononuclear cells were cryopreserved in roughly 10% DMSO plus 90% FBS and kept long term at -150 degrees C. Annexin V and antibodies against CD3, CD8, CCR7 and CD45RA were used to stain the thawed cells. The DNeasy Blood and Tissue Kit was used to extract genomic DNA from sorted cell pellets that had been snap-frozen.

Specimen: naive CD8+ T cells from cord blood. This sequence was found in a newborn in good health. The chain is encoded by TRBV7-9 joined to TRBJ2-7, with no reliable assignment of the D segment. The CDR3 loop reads CASSSYHKQTYEQYF. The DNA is TGTGCCAGCAGCTCTTATCACAAACAGACCTACGAGCAGTACTTC.